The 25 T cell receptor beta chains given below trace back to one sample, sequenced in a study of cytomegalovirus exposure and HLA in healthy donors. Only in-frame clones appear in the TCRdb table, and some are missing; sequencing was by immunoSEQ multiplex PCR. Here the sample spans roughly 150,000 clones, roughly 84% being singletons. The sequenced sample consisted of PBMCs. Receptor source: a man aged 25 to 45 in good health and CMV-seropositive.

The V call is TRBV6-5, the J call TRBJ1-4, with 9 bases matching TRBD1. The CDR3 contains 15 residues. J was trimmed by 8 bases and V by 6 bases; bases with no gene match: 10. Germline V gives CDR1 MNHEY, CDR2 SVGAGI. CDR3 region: CASSKRGQGEEKLFF. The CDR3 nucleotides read TGTGCCAGCAGCAAAAGGGGACAGGGTGAAGAAAAACTGTTTTTT.

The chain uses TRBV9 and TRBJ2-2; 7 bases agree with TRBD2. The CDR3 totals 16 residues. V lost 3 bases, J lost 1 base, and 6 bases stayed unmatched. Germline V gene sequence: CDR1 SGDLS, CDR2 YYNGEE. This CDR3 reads CASSAQIAGNTGELFF. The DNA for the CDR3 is TGTGCCAGCAGCGCACAGATAGCGGGGAACACCGGGGAGCTGTTTTTT.

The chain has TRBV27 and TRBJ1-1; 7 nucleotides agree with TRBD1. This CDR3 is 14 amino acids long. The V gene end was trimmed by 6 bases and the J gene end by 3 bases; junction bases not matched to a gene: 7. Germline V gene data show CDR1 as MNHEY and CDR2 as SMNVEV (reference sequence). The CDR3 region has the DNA TGTGCCAGCAGCAGGCCAGGGACAGACACTGAAGCTTTCTTT. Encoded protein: CASSRPGTDTEAFF.

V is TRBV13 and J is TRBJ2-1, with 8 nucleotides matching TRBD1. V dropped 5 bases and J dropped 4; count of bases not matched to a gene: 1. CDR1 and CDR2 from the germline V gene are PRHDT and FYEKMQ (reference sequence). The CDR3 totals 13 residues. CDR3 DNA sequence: TGTGCCAGCAGCGGACAGGGTTACAATGAGCAGTTCTTC. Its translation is CASSGQGYNEQFF.

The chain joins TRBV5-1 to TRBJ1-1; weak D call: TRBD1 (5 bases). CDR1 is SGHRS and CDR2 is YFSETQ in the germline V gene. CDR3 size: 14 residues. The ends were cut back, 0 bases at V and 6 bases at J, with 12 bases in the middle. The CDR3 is CASSLVGAESEAFF. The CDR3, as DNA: TGCGCCAGCAGCTTGGTAGGGGCAGAGTCTGAAGCTTTCTTT.

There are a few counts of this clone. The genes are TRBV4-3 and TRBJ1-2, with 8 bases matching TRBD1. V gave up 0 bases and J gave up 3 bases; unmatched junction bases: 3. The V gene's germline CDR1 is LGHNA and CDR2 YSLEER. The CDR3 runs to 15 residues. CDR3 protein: CASSQDPGGDYGYTF. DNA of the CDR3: TGCGCCAGCAGCCAAGACCCAGGGGGCGACTATGGCTACACCTTC.

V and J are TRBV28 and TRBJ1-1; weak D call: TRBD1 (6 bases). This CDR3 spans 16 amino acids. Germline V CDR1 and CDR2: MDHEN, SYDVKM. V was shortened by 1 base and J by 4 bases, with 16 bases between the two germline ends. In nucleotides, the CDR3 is TGTGCCAGCAGTTTATTAGGGGGATCGGGTTCCACTGAAGCTTTCTTT. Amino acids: CASSLLGGSGSTEAFF.

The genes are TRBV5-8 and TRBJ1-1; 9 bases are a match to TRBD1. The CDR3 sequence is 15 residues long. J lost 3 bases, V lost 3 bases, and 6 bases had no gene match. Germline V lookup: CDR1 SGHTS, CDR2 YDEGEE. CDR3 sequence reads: CASSSPGTGYTEAFF. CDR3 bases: TGTGCCAGCAGCTCCCCTGGGACAGGGTACACTGAAGCTTTCTTT. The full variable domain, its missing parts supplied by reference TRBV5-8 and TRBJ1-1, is EAGVTQSPTHLIKTRGQQATLRCSPISGHTSVYWYQQALGLGLQFLLWYDEGEERNRGNFPPRFSGRQFPNYSSELNVNALELEDSALYLCASSSPGTGYTEAFFGQGTRLTVV.

CDR3 sequence (DNA): TGTGCCAGTAGTCCGGGGACTGGGAGCTCCTACGAGCAGTACTTC. This codes for CASSPGTGSSYEQYF. The J gene is TRBJ2-7, the V gene TRBV19; tentative D call: TRBD2 (6 bases). This CDR3 is 15 amino acids long. V lost 5 bases and J lost 0, with 14 bases in between. Germline V gene sequence: CDR1 LNHDA, CDR2 SQIVND (reference sequence).

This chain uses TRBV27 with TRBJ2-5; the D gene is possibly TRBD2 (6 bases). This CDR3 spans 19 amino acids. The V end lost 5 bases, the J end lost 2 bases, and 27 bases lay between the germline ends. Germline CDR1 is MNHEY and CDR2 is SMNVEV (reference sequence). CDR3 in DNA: TGTGCCAGCAGTACCCTAAGTGGGGCGGCAGCGGGTGGACAAGAGACCCAGTACTTC. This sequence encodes CASSTLSGAAAGGQETQYF.

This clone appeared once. CDR3 nucleotide sequence: TGCAGTGGGGGCCAGGATGAGCAGTTCTTC. This sequence encodes CSGGQDEQFF. The chain employs TRBV20-1 and TRBJ2-1; possible D gene TRBD1, 5 bases. Germline V gene lookup returns CDR1 DFQATT and CDR2 SNEGSKA (reference sequence). V was clipped by 7 bases and J by 8 bases, with 9 bases between them. The CDR3 sequence is 10 residues long.

The CDR3 DNA reads as TGTGCCAGTAGTATAGAGGGAGGGAGCTCTGGGGCCAACGTCCTGACTTTC. Residues: CASSIEGGSSGANVLTF. The chain employs TRBV19 and TRBJ2-6; 7 nucleotides match TRBD2. V lost 0 bases and J lost 0; bases outside the gene matches: 2. The CDR3 is 17 amino acids. Germline V gene sequence: CDR1 LNHDA, CDR2 SQIVND (reference sequence).

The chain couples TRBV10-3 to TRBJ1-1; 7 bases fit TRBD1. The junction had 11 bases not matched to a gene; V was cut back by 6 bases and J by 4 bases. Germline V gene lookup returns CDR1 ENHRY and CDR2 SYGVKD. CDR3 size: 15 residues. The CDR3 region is CAISPTGVGSTEAFF. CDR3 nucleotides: TGTGCCATCAGCCCTACAGGGGTGGGGAGCACTGAAGCTTTCTTT.

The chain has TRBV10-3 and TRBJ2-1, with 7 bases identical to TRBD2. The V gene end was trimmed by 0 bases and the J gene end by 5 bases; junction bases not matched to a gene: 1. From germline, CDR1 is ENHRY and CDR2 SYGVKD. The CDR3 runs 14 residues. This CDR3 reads CAISESGTNNEQFF. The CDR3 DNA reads TGTGCCATCAGTGAGTCCGGGACTAACAATGAGCAGTTCTTC.

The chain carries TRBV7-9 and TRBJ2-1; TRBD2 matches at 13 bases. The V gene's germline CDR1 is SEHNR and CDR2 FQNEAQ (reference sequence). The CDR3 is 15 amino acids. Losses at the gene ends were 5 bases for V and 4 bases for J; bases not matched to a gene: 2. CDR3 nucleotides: TGTGCCAGCAGCGTACTAGCGGGGGGGTACAATGAGCAGTTCTTC. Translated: CASSVLAGGYNEQFF.

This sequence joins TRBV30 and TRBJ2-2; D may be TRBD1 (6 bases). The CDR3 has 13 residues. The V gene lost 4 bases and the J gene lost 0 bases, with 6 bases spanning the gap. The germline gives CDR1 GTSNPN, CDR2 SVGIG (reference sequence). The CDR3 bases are TGTGCCTGGAACAGGGCGAACACCGGGGAGCTGTTTTTT. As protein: CAWNRANTGELFF.

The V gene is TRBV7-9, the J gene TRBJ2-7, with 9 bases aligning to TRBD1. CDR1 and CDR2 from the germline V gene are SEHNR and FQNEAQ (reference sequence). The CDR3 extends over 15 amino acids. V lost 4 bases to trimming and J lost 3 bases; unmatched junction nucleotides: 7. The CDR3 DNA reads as TGTGCCAGCAGCTCCGCCGGGACAGGGTACTACGAGCAGTACTTC. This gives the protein CASSSAGTGYYEQYF.

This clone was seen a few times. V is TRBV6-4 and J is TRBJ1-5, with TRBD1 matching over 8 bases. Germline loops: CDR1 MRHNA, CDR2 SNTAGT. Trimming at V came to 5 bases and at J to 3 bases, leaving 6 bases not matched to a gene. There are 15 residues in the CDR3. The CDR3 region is CASSPGTGDNQPQHF. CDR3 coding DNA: TGTGCCAGCAGTCCCGGGACAGGTGACAATCAGCCCCAGCATTTT.

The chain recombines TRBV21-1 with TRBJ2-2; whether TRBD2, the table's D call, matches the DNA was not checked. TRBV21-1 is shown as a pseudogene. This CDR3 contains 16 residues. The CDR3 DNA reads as TGTGCCAGCACTCGAACTCGGGGTTCGAACACCGGGGAGCTGTTTTTT. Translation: CASTRTRGSNTGELFF.

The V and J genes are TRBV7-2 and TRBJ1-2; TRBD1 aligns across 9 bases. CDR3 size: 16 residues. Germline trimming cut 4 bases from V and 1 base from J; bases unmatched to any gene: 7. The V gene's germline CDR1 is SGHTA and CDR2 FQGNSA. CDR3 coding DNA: TGTGCCAGCAGCTCCGGACAGGGGAGGAGTAACTATGGCTACACCTTC. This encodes CASSSGQGRSNYGYTF.

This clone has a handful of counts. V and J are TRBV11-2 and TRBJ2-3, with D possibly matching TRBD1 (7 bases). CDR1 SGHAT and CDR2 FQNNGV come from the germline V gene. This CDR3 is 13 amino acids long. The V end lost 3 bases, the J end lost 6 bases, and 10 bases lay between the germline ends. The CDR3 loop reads CASSLTGRDTQYF. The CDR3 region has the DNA TGTGCCAGCAGCTTGACAGGGAGGGATACGCAGTATTTT.

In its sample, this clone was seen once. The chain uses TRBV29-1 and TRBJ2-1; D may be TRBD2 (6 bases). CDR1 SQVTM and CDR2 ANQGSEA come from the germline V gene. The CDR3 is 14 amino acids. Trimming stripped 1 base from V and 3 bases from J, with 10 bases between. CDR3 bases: TGCAGCGTTGAAGTGGAGGGTAGCTACAATGAGCAGTTCTTC. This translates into CSVEVEGSYNEQFF.

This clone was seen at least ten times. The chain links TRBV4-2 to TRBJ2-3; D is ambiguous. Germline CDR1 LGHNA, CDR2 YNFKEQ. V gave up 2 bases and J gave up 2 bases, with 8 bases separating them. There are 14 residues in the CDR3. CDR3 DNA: TGTGCCAGCAGCCAAAGCACCCTCACAGATACGCAGTATTTT. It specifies CASSQSTLTDTQYF.

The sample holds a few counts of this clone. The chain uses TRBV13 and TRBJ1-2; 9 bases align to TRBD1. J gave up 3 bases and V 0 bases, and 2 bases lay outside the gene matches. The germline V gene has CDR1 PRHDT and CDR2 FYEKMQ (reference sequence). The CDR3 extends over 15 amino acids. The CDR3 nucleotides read TGTGCCAGCAGCTTAGGGGGACAGGGACACTATGGCTACACCTTC. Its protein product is CASSLGGQGHYGYTF.

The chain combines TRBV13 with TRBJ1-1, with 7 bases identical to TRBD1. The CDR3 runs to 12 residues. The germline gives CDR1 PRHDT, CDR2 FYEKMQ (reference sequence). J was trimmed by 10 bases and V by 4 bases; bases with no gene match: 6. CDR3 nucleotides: TGTGCCAGCAGCTCCGGGACAGCCCCAGCTTTCTTT. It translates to CASSSGTAPAFF.